This T cell receptor beta chain was identified in a study of Graves' ophthalmopathy and Graves' hyperthyroidism. CDR1 is SGHRS, CDR2 YFSETQ, per germline. Trimming removed 2 bases at V and 10 bases at J, with 9 bases between. The CDR3 sequence is 11 residues long. RNA transcripts were the source from which TCR beta CDR3 regions were amplified. HTBI-primed RT-PCR formed the first round, and a multiplex PCR formed the second. TCRdb re-called the multiplex PCR reads through MiXCR, storing one row per CDR3 protein. The sample lists more than 1,000,000 distinct CDR3 sequences; less than 45% were seen once. This clonotype was counted at least ten times. The target antigen is unknown. Other autoimmune diseases, uncontrolled infections, pregnancy or lactation led to the exclusion of patients. A diagnosis was made from clinical symptoms together with serum thyroxine, TRAb, thyroid ultrasound and orbital computed tomography.

Study results and caveats: Blood shared most expanded thyroid clonotypes above 0.001 frequency.

The chain combines TRBV5-1 with TRBJ1-1; D unclear. Specimen: peripheral blood or thyroid tissue (not recorded which). The source of this sequence is an adult man with Graves' hyperthyroidism. The CDR3 nucleotides read TGCGCCAGCAGCTTAGGACGAGTAGCTTTCTTT. Its protein product is CASSLGRVAFF.